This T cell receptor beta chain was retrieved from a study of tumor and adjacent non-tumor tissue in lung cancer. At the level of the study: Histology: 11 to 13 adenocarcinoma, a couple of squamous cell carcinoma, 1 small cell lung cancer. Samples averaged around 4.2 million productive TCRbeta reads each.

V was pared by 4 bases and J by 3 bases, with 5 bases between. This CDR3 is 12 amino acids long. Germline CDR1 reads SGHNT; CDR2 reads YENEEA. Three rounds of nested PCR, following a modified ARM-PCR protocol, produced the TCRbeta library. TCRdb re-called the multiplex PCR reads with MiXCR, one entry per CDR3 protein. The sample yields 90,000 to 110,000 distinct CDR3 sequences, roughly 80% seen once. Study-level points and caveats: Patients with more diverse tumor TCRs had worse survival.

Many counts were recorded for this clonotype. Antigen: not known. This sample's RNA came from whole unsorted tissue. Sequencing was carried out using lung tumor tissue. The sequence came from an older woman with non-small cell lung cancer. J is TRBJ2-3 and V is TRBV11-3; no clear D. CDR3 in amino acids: CASSSRTDTQYF. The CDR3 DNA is TGTGCCAGCAGCTCAAGGACAGATACGCAGTATTTT.